This T cell receptor beta chain is from a study of regulatory dendritic cells for organ transplantation (dated by TCRdb to about 2017). Notes on the research overall: To make regulatory dendritic cells, monocytes were cultured with vitamin D3 on days 0 and 4 and with IL-10 on day 4. Sorted naive and memory CD4+ and CD8+ T cells had their TCRbeta repertoires sequenced both before and after allostimulation with either regulatory or mature dendritic cells. To evaluate the response of the DCs to a potent maturation-inducing agent, LPS was added to DC cultures on day 6.

Concerning this clone itself: Its antigen is not yet known. No much larger clonotype is one base removed from it; base qualities were not supplied.

Beyond this particular receptor, the publication reports: The repertoires of naive CD4+ and CD8+ T cells were highly diverse, while memory cell repertoires were less diverse, with memory CD8+ cells being the most oligoclonal. Of the resting subsets, memory CD8+ T cells had the largest number of alloreactive TCR clonotypes. Allostimulation expanded memory CD8+ clones in both subjects, but regulatory dendritic cells appeared to induce more limited expansion than mature dendritic cells. The authors pointed out considerable heterogeneity between individuals in the alloreactive memory CD8+ T cell pool, and only a couple of subjects were sequenced.

From a lookup of the germline V gene, CDR1 and CDR2 are SGHTA and FQGNSA. The junction carries 13 bases between V and J, which are trimmed by 4 bases and 4 bases respectively. The CDR3 contains 14 residues, cysteine and phenylalanine counted. The read is trimmed to its CDR3 DNA, 42 bases read in frame from base 1. Multiplexed two-step PCR with Vbeta-specific forward primers and Jbeta-specific reverse primers was used to amplify TCRbeta CDR3 regions. The TCRbeta libraries were sequenced on an Illumina instrument via the immunoSEQ service. From the authors' description of their analysis: IMGT annotation was used to assign V, D and J genes, and synthetic CDR3 analogues were used to correct the counts for multiplex PCR bias. In the immunoSEQ Analyzer, repertoire clonality was calculated as one minus the normalized Shannon entropy. Fisher's exact test with Benjamini-Hochberg false discovery rate control was used to define clonal expansion, with two-tailed P<0.01. Entries here come from immuneACCESS through TCRdb and include only in-frame sequences with V and J called. Some clones fail to appear in such tables; in the studies checked, an unresolved V gene covers under half of the shortfall, and the cause of the remainder is unknown. The V and J calls and the clone size are those of that table, but D and trimming were determined from the DNA. The sample contains about 4,000 clones, about 71% of them found a single time. Together, the top ten hold around 23% of the sample.

Sorted T cell subsets were CFSE-labeled and co-cultured for around five days with allogeneic regulatory or mature dendritic cells at a 1:10 DC:T ratio. FACS was used to sort naive T cells as CD45RA+ cells and memory T cells as CD45RO+ CD4+ or CD8+ cells. The T cells used for TCR sequencing were obtained from two healthy control subjects. Genomic DNA was extracted with the Qiagen DNeasy Blood & Tissue Kit. The source material was memory CD8+ T cells from blood cultured with dendritic cells. Read against the paper, the sample's cell subset or site label means: CD45RO+ memory T cells. The clonotype originates from a human donor in good health. Here the chain combines TRBV7-2 and TRBJ2-5; a tentative D call is TRBD1 (6 bases match). The sequenced DNA: TGTGCCAGCAGCTCAACAGGGATGGGAGAGACCCAGTACTTC. Translated, this gives CASSSTGMGETQYF.